This paragraph covers one TCR beta chain sequence. As yet, its antigen is unknown. TCRdb re-called the 5' RACE reads through MiXCR, storing one row per CDR3 protein. This sample yields about 200,000 distinct CDR3 sequences, of which roughly 16% are seen a single time; approximately 2.1% belongs to the top ten. The data are from a study of T-cell memory formation after mild COVID-19. Study results and caveats: CM and EM subsets held most contracting CD4+ clones; EMRA held CD8+ ones.

From germline, CDR1 is KGHDR and CDR2 SFDVKD. V lost 3 bases, J lost 8 bases, and 8 bases stayed unmatched. The CDR3 has 14 amino acids. The TCR sequence derives from an adult woman who had mild COVID-19 (a few samples of this study predate the infection). Cell type and time point are not known. Sequencing was carried out using PBMCs or a T cell subset sorted from them (not recorded which). The chain carries TRBV24-1 and TRBJ1-2; 7 nucleotides line up with TRBD1. The CDR3 DNA reads as TGTGCCACCAGTGATCCCCGACAGGGATACGGCTACACCTTC. The encoded protein is CATSDPRQGYGYTF.